The rows below give T cell receptor beta chains drawn from one sample of a study of CD8 T cells in Susac syndrome. TCRdb reanalysed the immunoSEQ multiplex PCR reads using MiXCR and keeps one entry per CDR3 protein. The sample records approximately 77,000 distinct CDR3 sequences, more than 85% being singletons. The sample was CD4+ T cells from PBMCs. The receptors come from a human donor with Susac syndrome. Each CDR3 is given with its conserved first and last residue. The D gene is left open where the match is weak.

TRBJ2-5,15,TRBD2,TRBV14,CASAAGGGSKGTQYF,TGTGCCAGCGCGGCTGGCGGGGGGTCCAAAGGGACCCAGTACTTC
TRBJ2-1,12,.,TRBV20-1,CSARGTLLEQFF,TGCAGTGCTAGAGGGACTCTCTTGGAGCAGTTCTTC
TRBJ2-7,13,TRBD2,TRBV20-1,CSARRPGGSEQYF,TGCAGTGCTAGAAGACCGGGGGGATCCGAGCAGTACTTC
TRBJ2-1,16,TRBD2,TRBV7-3,CASSFRASGLYNEQFF,TGTGCCAGCAGCTTCCGGGCTAGCGGGCTTTACAATGAGCAGTTCTTC
TRBJ2-1,16,TRBD1,TRBV2,CASSPRQGKAYNEQFF,TGTGCCAGCAGTCCTCGACAGGGTAAAGCCTACAATGAGCAGTTCTTC
TRBJ2-4,16,.,TRBV9,CASSADSPLAKNIQYF,TGTGCCAGCAGCGCCGACTCTCCACTAGCCAAAAACATTCAGTACTTC
TRBJ2-1,14,.,TRBV9,CASSASTVNNEQFF,TGTGCCAGCAGCGCCTCGACAGTTAACAATGAGCAGTTCTTC
TRBJ2-7,13,.,TRBV30,CAWSRFGSYEQYF,TGTGCCTGGAGTCGTTTCGGGTCCTACGAGCAGTACTTC
TRBJ1-6,14,.,TRBV7-9,CASSLEQAHSPLHF,TGTGCCAGCAGCTTAGAACAAGCCCATTCACCCCTCCACTTT
TRBJ2-3,16,.,TRBV9,CASSVWGAGSTDTQYF,TGTGCCAGCAGCGTCTGGGGCGCGGGGAGCACAGATACGCAGTATTTT
TRBJ2-7,15,.,TRBV11-2,CASSLFRQGGYEQYF,TGTGCCAGCAGCTTGTTTAGACAGGGAGGCTACGAGCAGTACTTC
TRBJ2-3,17,TRBD2,TRBV5-1,CASSSWDWGTSTDTQFF,TGCGCCAGCAGCTCGTGGGACTGGGGGACTAGCACAGATACGCAGTTTTTT